The next 26 T cell receptor beta chains were all read from a single sample in a study of blood T cell repertoires in COVID-19. Sequenced by immunoSEQ multiplex PCR; TCRdb stores in-frame clones only, minus some. The sample has more than 95,000 clones; about 80% are singletons. Source material: peripheral blood. These receptors originate from an elderly woman with active or convalescent COVID-19.

V is TRBV19 and J is TRBJ2-3; 7 bases line up with TRBD1. V dropped 5 bases and J dropped 3; count of bases not matched to a gene: 2. CDR3 length equals 13 residues. In germline, CDR1 is LNHDA, CDR2 SQIVND (reference sequence). CDR3 DNA: TGTGCCAGTAGTGAGACAGGGACAGATACGCAGTATTTT. Protein sequence: CASSETGTDTQYF.

The gene calls are TRBV10-3 and TRBJ1-3, with D maybe TRBD1 (6 bases). The length of the CDR3 is 15 residues. The V and J ends lost 7 bases and 7 bases respectively, with 20 bases between them. Germline V lookup: CDR1 ENHRY, CDR2 SYGVKD. The CDR3 nucleotides are TGTGCCATCATGGGCCGGGACACAGGGTGGAACACCATATATTTT. It is translated as CAIMGRDTGWNTIYF.

V is TRBV18 and J is TRBJ1-3; the D gene is possibly TRBD1 (5 bases). CDR3 size: 15 residues. From germline, CDR1 is KGHSH and CDR2 LQKENI. The V end lost 7 bases, the J end lost 0 bases, and 13 bases lay between the germline ends. In nucleotides, the CDR3 is TGTGCCAGCTGGGGCCAGAGCAGCTCTGGAAACACCATATATTTT. This translates into CASWGQSSSGNTIYF. The complete variable domain, with remaining parts taken from reference TRBV18 and TRBJ1-3, reads NAGVMQNPRHLVRRRGQEARLRCSPMKGHSHVYWYRQLPEEGLKFMVYLQKENIIDESGMPKERFSAEFPKEGPSILRIQQVVRGDSAAYFCASWGQSSSGNTIYFGEGSWLTVV.

The chain employs TRBV18 and TRBJ2-2; D might be TRBD1 (6 bases). V was cut by 6 bases and J by 5 bases, with 16 bases left in between. Germline V gene sequence: CDR1 KGHSH, CDR2 LQKENI. This CDR3 is 15 amino acids long. CDR3 residues: CASSTSRGDTGELFF. As DNA, the CDR3 is TGTGCCAGCTCCACCAGCAGGGGCGATACCGGGGAGCTGTTTTTT.

The V call is TRBV28, the J call TRBJ2-3, with D maybe TRBD2 (6 bases). The CDR3 loop spans 15 amino acids. V was cut by 5 bases and J by 2 bases, with 14 bases left in between. Germline values: CDR1 MDHEN, CDR2 SYDVKM. CDR3 nucleotide sequence: TGTGCCAGCAGTCCTCCCCGGGAGTTCACAGATACGCAGTATTTT. Residues: CASSPPREFTDTQYF.

This chain joins TRBV7-9 and TRBJ1-6, with 7 bases that match TRBD1. The CDR3 totals 14 residues. CDR1 SEHNR and CDR2 FQNEAQ come from the germline V gene (reference sequence). Losses at the gene ends were 5 bases for V and 6 bases for J; bases not matched to a gene: 4. The DNA of the CDR3 is TGTGCCAGCAGCCTACAGGGGTCTAATTCACCCCTCCACTTT. This gives the protein CASSLQGSNSPLHF. Full variable domain (missing parts from reference TRBV7-9 and TRBJ1-6): DTGVSQNPRHKITKRGQNVTFRCDPISEHNRLYWYRQTLGQGPEFLTYFQNEAQLEKSRLLSDRFSAERPKGSFSTLEIQRTEQGDSAMYLCASSLQGSNSPLHFGNGTRLTVT.

J is TRBJ1-1 and V is TRBV12-3 or TRBV12-4; D is uncertain. This CDR3 is built from 12 residues. Trimming removed 5 bases at V and 10 bases at J, with 14 bases between. The CDR3, as DNA: TGTGCCAGCAGTATGACACAAAGCCGAGCTTTCTTT. It codes for CASSMTQSRAFF.

The J gene is TRBJ2-7, the V gene TRBV18, with 7 nucleotides matching TRBD1. CDR1 and CDR2 (germline): KGHSH, LQKENI. The length of the CDR3 is 12 residues. J lost 3 bases, V lost 4 bases, and 0 bases had no gene match. CDR3 in amino acids: CASSRDSYEQYF. In DNA form, the CDR3 reads TGTGCCAGCTCACGGGACAGCTACGAGCAGTACTTC.

This clone was counted a single time. This chain joins TRBV6-1 and TRBJ1-2; possible D gene TRBD1, 6 bases. Germline V lookup: CDR1 MNHNS, CDR2 SASEGT. The CDR3 is 15 amino acids. Trimming pared 2 bases from V and 7 bases from J, leaving 17 bases between. This CDR3 is CASSEFQGRSGGYTF. CDR3 nucleotide sequence: TGTGCCAGCAGTGAATTCCAGGGGCGATCGGGTGGCTACACCTTC.

This rearrangement joins TRBV19 to TRBJ1-3; D gene ambiguous. The CDR3 sequence is 14 residues long. The V end lost 3 bases, the J end lost 0 bases, and 6 bases lay between the germline ends. CDR1 is LNHDA, CDR2 SQIVND, per germline (reference sequence). CDR3 sequence: CASSMGSSGNTIYF. DNA for the CDR3: TGTGCCAGTAGTATGGGCAGCTCTGGAAACACCATATATTTT.

The chain has TRBV19 and TRBJ1-5, with D possibly TRBD1 on 6 matching bases. Germline V lookup: CDR1 LNHDA, CDR2 SQIVND (reference sequence). The CDR3 is made up of 16 amino acids. V was pared by 3 bases and J by 8 bases, with 20 bases between. CDR3 residues: CASSIRGVGTREPQHF. In DNA, the CDR3 is TGTGCCAGTAGTATTAGGGGAGTGGGGACAAGGGAGCCCCAGCATTTT. The variable domain in full, completed from reference TRBV19 and TRBJ1-5, reads DGGITQSPKYLFRKEGQNVTLSCEQNLNHDAMYWYRQDPGQGLRLIYYSQIVNDFQKGDIAEGYSVSREKKESFPLTVTSAQKNPTAFYLCASSIRGVGTREPQHFGDGTRLSIL.

The chain carries TRBV19 and TRBJ1-6, with TRBD1 matching 10 bases. The length of the CDR3 is 16 residues. V shed 3 bases and J 8 bases; nucleotides not matched to a gene: 7. Germline V gene lookup returns CDR1 LNHDA and CDR2 SQIVND (reference sequence). The CDR3 sequence: CASSITAGQGDSPLHF. As DNA, the CDR3 is TGTGCCAGTAGTATTACGGCAGGACAGGGGGATTCACCCCTCCACTTT.

The V gene is TRBV7-8, the J gene TRBJ1-4; 11 positions match TRBD1. The CDR3 is made up of 16 amino acids. The V gene's germline CDR1 is SGHVS and CDR2 FQNEAQ. V lost 2 bases to trimming and J lost 5 bases; unmatched junction nucleotides: 4. DNA for the CDR3: TGTGCCAGCAGCTTACCCAGGACAGGGGGCAATGAAAAACTGTTTTTT. It yields the protein CASSLPRTGGNEKLFF.

The rearrangement links TRBV7-9 to TRBJ2-7; D might be TRBD1 (6 bases). CDR3 length: 16 amino acids. CDR1 is SEHNR and CDR2 is FQNEAQ in the germline V gene (reference sequence). V lost 3 bases to trimming and J lost 5 bases, with 20 bases between them. For the CDR3, the DNA is TGTGCCAGCAGCTTTGAGTTCAGCACAGGGAAGAACGAGCAGTACTTC. It yields the protein CASSFEFSTGKNEQYF.

V and J are TRBV24-1 and TRBJ1-3; D gene ambiguous. Germline V gene data show CDR1 as KGHDR and CDR2 as SFDVKD. This CDR3 contains 14 residues. Trimming shortened V by 4 bases and J by 2 bases, and 8 bases separated the two germline ends. CDR3 region: CATSDRSAGNTIYF. The CDR3 DNA reads as TGTGCCACCAGTGACCGGTCTGCTGGAAACACCATATATTTT.

The chain employs TRBV6-5 and TRBJ2-3; 8 nucleotides line up with TRBD1. The CDR3 length is 14 residues. V lost 8 bases and J lost 5; bases outside the gene matches: 9. CDR1 MNHEY and CDR2 SVGAGI come from the germline V gene. The CDR3 sequence: CASQGAGGVDTQYF. As DNA, the CDR3 is TGTGCCAGCCAGGGGGCAGGGGGCGTAGATACGCAGTATTTT.

A note on this clone: The same CDR3 also results from other DNA sequences found in this sample. The chain links TRBV6-5 to TRBJ1-5; maybe TRBD1 (5 bases). Looked up from germline, CDR1 is MNHEY and CDR2 is SVGAGI. CDR3 length: 14 residues. V lost 2 bases to trimming and J lost 4 bases, with 9 bases between them. For the CDR3, the DNA is TGTGCCAGCAGTTACGGGGGGGGGAATCAGCCCCAGCATTTT. Its translation is CASSYGGGNQPQHF.

This chain links TRBV4-3 with TRBJ2-7; D possibly corresponds to TRBD2 (5 bases). The germline V gene has CDR1 LGHNA and CDR2 YSLEER. Trimming stripped 3 bases from V and 0 bases from J, with 9 bases between. The CDR3 has 14 amino acids. In DNA, the CDR3 is TGCGCCAGCAGCCACGGACTCCCCTCCTACGAGCAGTACTTC. This translates into CASSHGLPSYEQYF.

The chain joins TRBV28 to TRBJ1-3; unclear D gene. The CDR3 has 13 amino acids. Germline CDR1 and CDR2: MDHEN and SYDVKM. Between the trimmed V and J ends, which lost 8 bases and 2 bases, there was a span of 10 bases. CDR3 region: CASATGAGNTIYF. The CDR3 nucleotides read TGTGCCAGCGCCACCGGGGCTGGAAACACCATATATTTT.

The V and J genes are TRBV6-5 and TRBJ2-3; the D gene is possibly TRBD2 (6 bases). The ends were cut back, 5 bases at V and 2 bases at J, with 14 bases in the middle. This CDR3 comprises 15 residues. The germline CDR1 and CDR2 sequences are MNHEY and SVGAGI. The CDR3 is CASSPTAGTTDTQYF. The CDR3 DNA follows: TGTGCCAGCAGTCCCACAGCGGGTACCACAGATACGCAGTATTTT.

The rearrangement joins TRBV5-6 to TRBJ2-1; the match to TRBD2 covers 8 bases. Germline CDR1 and CDR2: SGHDT and YYEEEE. The CDR3 sequence is 17 residues long. Trimming removed 4 bases from V and 6 bases from J; junction bases left unmatched: 15. The CDR3 sequence is CASSEGLATYSSNEQFF. The CDR3, as DNA: TGTGCCAGCAGCGAAGGACTAGCCACCTACTCGTCCAATGAGCAGTTCTTC.

V and J are TRBV5-6 and TRBJ1-4; TRBD1 agrees at 8 bases. CDR3 size: 15 residues. Germline CDR1 is SGHDT and CDR2 is YYEEEE. Losses at the gene ends were 4 bases for V and 5 bases for J; bases not matched to a gene: 7. For the CDR3, the DNA is TGTGCCAGCAGCCGCCGCCGGACAGGGAATGAAAAACTGTTTTTT. Protein sequence: CASSRRRTGNEKLFF. Combining the CDR3 with reference TRBV5-6 and TRBJ1-4 gives the whole variable domain DAGVTQSPTHLIKTRGQQVTLRCSPKSGHDTVSWYQQALGQGPQFIFQYYEEEERQRGNFPDRFSGHQFPNYSSELNVNALLLGDSALYLCASSRRRTGNEKLFFGSGTQLSVL.

This chain joins TRBV28 and TRBJ1-2; TRBD1 aligns across 9 bases. CDR1 is MDHEN, CDR2 SYDVKM, per germline. This CDR3 has 15 residues. J gave up 5 bases and V 7 bases, and 11 bases lay outside the gene matches. The chain's CDR3 is CASKTGQGYNYGYTF. DNA of the CDR3: TGTGCCAGCAAAACCGGACAGGGGTATAATTATGGCTACACCTTC.

This clone was seen just once. The chain couples TRBV9 to TRBJ1-4; TRBD1 is a possible D gene (6 bases). This CDR3 contains 15 residues. Trimming stripped 4 bases from V and 7 bases from J, with 17 bases between. Germline CDR1 and CDR2: SGDLS and YYNGEE. The CDR3 loop reads CASSPSPGVGEKLFF. CDR3 bases: TGTGCCAGCAGCCCGAGTCCAGGGGTAGGTGAAAAACTGTTTTTT.

The V call is TRBV6-1, the J call TRBJ1-4, with D unresolved. The V end was cut by 3 bases, the J end by 5 bases, with 10 bases between. CDR1 and CDR2 (germline): MNHNS, SASEGT. This CDR3 has 14 amino acids. DNA of the CDR3: TGTGCCAGCAGTGAGAGGGCGGCCAATGAAAAACTGTTTTTT. This encodes CASSERAANEKLFF.

This chain joins TRBV9 and TRBJ1-1; 7 positions agree with TRBD1. The CDR3 is 15 amino acids. Unmatched junction bases numbered 5, after V lost 1 base and J lost 2 bases. The germline V gene encodes CDR1 SGDLS and CDR2 YYNGEE. The CDR3 spells CASSVYGTANTEAFF. The CDR3 DNA reads as TGTGCCAGCAGCGTATACGGGACAGCAAACACTGAAGCTTTCTTT.